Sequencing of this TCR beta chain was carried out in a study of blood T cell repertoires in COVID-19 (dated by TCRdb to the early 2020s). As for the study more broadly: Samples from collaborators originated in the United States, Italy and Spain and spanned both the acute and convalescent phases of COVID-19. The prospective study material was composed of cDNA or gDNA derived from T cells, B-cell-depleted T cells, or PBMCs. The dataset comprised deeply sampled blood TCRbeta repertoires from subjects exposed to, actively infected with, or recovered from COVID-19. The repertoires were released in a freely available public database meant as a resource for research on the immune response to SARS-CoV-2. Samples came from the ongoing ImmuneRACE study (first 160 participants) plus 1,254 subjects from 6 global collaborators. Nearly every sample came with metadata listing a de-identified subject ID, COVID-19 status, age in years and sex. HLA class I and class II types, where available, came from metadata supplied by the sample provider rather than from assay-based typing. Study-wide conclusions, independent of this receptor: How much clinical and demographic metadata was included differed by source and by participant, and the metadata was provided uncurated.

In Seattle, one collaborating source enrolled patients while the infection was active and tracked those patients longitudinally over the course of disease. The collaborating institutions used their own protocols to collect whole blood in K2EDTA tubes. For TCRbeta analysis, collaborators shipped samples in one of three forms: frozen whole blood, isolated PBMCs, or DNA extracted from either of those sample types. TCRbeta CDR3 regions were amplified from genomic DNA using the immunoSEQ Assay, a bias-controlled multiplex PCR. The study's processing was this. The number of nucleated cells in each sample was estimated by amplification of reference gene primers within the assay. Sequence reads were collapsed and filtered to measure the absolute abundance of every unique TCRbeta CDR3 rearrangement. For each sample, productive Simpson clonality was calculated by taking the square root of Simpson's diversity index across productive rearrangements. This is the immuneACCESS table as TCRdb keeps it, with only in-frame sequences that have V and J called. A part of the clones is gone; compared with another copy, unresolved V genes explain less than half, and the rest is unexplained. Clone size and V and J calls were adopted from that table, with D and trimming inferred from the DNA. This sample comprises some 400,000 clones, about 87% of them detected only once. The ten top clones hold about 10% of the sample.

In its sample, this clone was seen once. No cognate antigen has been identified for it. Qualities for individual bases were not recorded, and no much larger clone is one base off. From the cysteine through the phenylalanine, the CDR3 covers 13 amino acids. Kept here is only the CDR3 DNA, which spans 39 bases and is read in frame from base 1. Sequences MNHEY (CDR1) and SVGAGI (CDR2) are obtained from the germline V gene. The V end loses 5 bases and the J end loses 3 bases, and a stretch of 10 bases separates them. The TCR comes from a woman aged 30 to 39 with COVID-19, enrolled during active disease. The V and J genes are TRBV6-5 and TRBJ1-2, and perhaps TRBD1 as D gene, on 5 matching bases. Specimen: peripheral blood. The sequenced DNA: TGTGCCAGCAGTCGGGGGACGGACTATGGCTACACCTTC. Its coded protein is CASSRGTDYGYTF.